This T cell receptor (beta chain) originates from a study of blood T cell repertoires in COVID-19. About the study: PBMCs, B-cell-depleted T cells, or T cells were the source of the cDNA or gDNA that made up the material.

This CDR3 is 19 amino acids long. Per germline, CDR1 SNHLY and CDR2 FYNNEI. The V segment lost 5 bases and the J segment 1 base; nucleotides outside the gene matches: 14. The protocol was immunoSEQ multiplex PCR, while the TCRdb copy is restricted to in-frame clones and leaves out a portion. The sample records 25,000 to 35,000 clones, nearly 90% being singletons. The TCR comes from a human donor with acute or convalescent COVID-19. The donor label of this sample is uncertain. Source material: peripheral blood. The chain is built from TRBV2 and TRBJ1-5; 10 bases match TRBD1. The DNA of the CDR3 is TGTGCCAGCAGTACCCCGGGACAGGGGTCTCGATTAAGCAATCAGCCCCAGCATTTT. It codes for CASSTPGQGSRLSNQPQHF.